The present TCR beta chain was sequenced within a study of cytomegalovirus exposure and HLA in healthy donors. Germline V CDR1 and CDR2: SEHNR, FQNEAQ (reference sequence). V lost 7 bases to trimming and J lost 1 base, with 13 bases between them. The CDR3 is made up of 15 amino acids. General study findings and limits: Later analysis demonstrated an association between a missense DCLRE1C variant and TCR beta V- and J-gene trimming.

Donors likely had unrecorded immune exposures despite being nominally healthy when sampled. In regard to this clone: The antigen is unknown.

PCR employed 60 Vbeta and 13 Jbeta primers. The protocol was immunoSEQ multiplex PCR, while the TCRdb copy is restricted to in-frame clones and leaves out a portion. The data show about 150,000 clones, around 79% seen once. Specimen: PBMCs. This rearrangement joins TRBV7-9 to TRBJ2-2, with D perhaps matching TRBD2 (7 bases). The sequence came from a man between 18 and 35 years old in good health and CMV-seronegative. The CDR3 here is CASTEGGVNTGELFF. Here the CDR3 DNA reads TGTGCCAGCACCGAAGGGGGGGTGAACACCGGGGAGCTGTTTTTT.